This T cell receptor beta chain originates from a study of T cell repertoires in cytomegalovirus infection. Overall study: CMV epitopes that were recently identified and HLA-C-restricted were used alongside well-studied HLA-B-restricted ones. It can be stated that public TCR beta signatures indicated CMV infection as well as a matching HLA type. Findings and limits, study-wide: Ex vivo, HLA-C-restricted CMV-specific TCR beta clonotypes prevailed over the rest of the response. Frequencies of public TCR beta families were cumulated, and this identified carriers of CMV plus the relevant HLA.

This clonotype was recorded at least ten times. No antigen is known for it. The CDR3 runs 19 residues. Germline V lookup: CDR1 ENHRY, CDR2 SYGVKD. With V trimmed by 2 bases and J by 3 bases, 16 bases remained unmatched. Each CDR3 protein is one row after TCRdb ran MiXCR on the reads. This sample has 700,000 to 850,000 distinct CDR3 sequences; 30% to 35% occur once, and the top ten carry approximately 13%. The rearrangement links TRBV10-3 to TRBJ2-1, with 7 bases that match TRBD1. The source was cultured CD8+ T cells from PBMCs, collected from culture after CMV antigen stimulation. The TCR originated in a human donor in good health (CMV status not recorded). Some clones in this sample may be carry-over from other donors' samples. CDR3 nucleotide sequence: TGTGCCATCAGTGAGGAGGTCGGGGCAAATCGACAGGGCTACAATGAGCAGTTCTTC. This codes for CAISEEVGANRQGYNEQFF.